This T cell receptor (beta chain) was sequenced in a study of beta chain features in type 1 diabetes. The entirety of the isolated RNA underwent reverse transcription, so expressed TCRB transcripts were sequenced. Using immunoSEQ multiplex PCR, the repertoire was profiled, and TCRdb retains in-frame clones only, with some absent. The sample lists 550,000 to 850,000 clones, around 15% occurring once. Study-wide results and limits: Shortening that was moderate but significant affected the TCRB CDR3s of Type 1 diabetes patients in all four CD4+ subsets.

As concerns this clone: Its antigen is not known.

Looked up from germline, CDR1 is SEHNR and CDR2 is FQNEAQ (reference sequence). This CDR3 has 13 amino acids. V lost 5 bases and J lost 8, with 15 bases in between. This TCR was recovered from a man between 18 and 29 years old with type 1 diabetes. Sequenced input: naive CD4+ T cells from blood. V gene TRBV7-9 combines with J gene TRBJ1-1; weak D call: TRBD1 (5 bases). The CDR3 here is CASSPPWGDEAFF. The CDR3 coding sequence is TGTGCCAGCAGCCCCCCTTGGGGCGACGAAGCTTTCTTT.